This T cell receptor beta chain emerged from a study of CD8 T cells in Susac syndrome. RNA in amounts of about 0.45 to 1 ug was reverse transcribed with random hexamers. A multiplex approach, immunoSEQ multiplex PCR, amplified TCR beta CDR3 across 54 Vbeta and 13 Jbeta. TCRdb ran MiXCR on the immunoSEQ multiplex PCR reads and lists one entry per CDR3 protein. Among some 130,000 distinct CDR3 sequences listed, 80% to 85% were seen once. The CDR3 is made up of 15 amino acids. Trimming removed 3 bases from V and 8 bases from J, with 17 bases in between. Germline V CDR1 and CDR2: SNHLY, FYNNEI. TCR beta sequences were obtained from blood CD8+ and CD4+ T cells. Negative isolation was used for CD8+ and CD4+ T cells, and FACS enrichment was applied to TEMRA cells.

The chain recombines TRBV2 with TRBJ2-1; tentatively, D is TRBD1 or TRBD2 (6 bases each). Material for sequencing was CD8+ T cells from PBMCs. The TCR sequence derives from a human donor with multiple sclerosis. The CDR3 DNA reads TGTGCCAGCAGTGAGGGGGGCCGCGGGATCGATGAGCAGTTCTTC. It translates to CASSEGGRGIDEQFF.